This T cell receptor (beta chain) appears in the sequencing data of a study of blood T cell repertoires in COVID-19. Study-level information: PBMCs, B-cell-depleted T cells, or T cells provided the cDNA or gDNA that made up the material.

The repertoire was sequenced with immunoSEQ multiplex PCR; TCRdb's copy has only in-frame clones and lacks some. The table has some 190,000 clones, 80% seen once; the top ten hold around 6.9%. The V segment lost 0 bases and the J segment 3 bases; nucleotides outside the gene matches: 8. Germline CDR1 LGHNT, CDR2 FRNRAP. This CDR3 comprises 17 residues. The J gene is TRBJ2-1, the V gene TRBV12-5, with TRBD1 matching 7 bases. The sequenced sample was peripheral blood. The receptor's source is a man between 60 and 70 years old with acute or convalescent COVID-19. This CDR3 reads CASGLVPRAGGYNEQFF. CDR3 DNA sequence: TGTGCTAGTGGTTTGGTACCCCGGGCAGGGGGCTACAATGAGCAGTTCTTC. The full variable domain, with the rest looked up from reference TRBV12-5 and TRBJ2-1, is DARVTQTPRHKVTEMGQEVTMRCQPILGHNTVFWYRQTMMQGLELLAYFRNRAPLDDSGMPKDRFSAEMPDATLATLKIQPSEPRDSAVYFCASGLVPRAGGYNEQFFGPGTRLTVL.